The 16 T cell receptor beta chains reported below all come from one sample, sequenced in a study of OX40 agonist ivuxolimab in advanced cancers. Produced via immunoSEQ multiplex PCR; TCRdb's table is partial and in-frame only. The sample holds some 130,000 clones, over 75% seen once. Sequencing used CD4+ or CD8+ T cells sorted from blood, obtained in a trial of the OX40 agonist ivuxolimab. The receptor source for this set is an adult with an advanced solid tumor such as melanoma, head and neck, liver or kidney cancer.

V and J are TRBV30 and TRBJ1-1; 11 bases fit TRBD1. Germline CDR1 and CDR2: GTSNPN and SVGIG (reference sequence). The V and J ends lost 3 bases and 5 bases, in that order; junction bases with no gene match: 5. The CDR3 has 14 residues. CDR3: CAWRPGQGETEAFF. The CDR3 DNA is TGTGCCTGGAGACCGGGACAGGGGGAGACTGAAGCTTTCTTT.

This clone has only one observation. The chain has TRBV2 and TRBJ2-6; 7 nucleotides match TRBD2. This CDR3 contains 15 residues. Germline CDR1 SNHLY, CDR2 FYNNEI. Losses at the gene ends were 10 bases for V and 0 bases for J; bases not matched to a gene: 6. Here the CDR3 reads CATSGGISGANVLTF. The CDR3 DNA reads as TGTGCCACATCCGGGGGGATCTCTGGGGCCAACGTCCTGACTTTC.

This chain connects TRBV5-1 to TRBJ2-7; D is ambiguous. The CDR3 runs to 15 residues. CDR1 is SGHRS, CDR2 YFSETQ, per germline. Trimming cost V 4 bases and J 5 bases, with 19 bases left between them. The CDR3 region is CASSRSTGLFDEQYF. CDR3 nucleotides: TGCGCCAGCAGCCGTTCGACGGGCTTGTTCGACGAGCAGTACTTC.

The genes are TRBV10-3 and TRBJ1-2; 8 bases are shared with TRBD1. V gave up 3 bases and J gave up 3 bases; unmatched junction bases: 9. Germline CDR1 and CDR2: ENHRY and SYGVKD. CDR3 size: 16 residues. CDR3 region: CAISDSPTTGDYGYTF. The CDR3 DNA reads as TGTGCCATCAGTGATTCCCCTACGACAGGGGACTATGGCTACACCTTC.

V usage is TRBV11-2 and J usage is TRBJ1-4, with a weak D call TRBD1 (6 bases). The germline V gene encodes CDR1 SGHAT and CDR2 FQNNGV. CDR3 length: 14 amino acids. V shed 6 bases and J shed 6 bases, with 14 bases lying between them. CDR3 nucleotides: TGTGCCAGCAGTCGGACAGCGGGTGATGAAAAACTGTTTTTT. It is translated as CASSRTAGDEKLFF.

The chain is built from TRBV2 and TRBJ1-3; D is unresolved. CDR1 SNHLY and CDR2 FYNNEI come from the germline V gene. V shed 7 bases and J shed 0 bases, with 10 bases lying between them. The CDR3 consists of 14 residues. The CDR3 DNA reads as TGTGCCAGCACATCGGGTTACTCTGGAAACACCATATATTTT. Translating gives CASTSGYSGNTIYF.

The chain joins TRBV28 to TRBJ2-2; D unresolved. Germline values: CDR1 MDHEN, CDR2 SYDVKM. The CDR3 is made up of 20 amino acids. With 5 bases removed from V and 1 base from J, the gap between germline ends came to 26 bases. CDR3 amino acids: CASSPRTPKNSPQNTGELFF. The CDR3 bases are TGTGCCAGCAGTCCTCGCACACCAAAAAACTCCCCTCAGAACACCGGGGAGCTGTTTTTT.

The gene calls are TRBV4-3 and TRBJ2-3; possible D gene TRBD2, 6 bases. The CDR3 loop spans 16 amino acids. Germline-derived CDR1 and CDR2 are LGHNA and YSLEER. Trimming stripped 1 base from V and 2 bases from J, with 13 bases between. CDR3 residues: CASSQGRGGITDTQYF. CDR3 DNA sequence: TGCGCCAGCAGCCAAGGGAGGGGCGGAATCACAGATACGCAGTATTTT.

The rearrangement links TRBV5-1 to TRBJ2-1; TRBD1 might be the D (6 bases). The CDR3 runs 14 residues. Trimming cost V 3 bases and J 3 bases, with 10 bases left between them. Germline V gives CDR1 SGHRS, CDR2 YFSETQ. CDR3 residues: CASSSGQLYNEQFF. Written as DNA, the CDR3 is TGCGCCAGCAGCTCGGGACAACTCTACAATGAGCAGTTCTTC.

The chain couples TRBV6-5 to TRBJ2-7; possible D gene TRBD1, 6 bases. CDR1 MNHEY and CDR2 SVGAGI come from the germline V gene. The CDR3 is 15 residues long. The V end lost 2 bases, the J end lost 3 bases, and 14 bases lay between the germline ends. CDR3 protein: CASSYVAGVHYEQYF. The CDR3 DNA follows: TGTGCCAGCAGTTACGTAGCAGGGGTTCACTACGAGCAGTACTTC.

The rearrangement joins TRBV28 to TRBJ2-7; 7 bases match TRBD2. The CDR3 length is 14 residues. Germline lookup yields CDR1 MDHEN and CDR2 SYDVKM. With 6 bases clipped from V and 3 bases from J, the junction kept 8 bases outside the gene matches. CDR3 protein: CASRGEGSLYEQYF. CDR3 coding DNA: TGTGCCAGCAGAGGGGAGGGATCCCTCTACGAGCAGTACTTC.

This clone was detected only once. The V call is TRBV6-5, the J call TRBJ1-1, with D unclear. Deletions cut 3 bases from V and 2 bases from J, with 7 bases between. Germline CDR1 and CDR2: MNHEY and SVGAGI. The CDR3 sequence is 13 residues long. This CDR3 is CASSYQPNTEAFF. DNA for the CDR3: TGTGCCAGCAGTTATCAACCCAACACTGAAGCTTTCTTT.

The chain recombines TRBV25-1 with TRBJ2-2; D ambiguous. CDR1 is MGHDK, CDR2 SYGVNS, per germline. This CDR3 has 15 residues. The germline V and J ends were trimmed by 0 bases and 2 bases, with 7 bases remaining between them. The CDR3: CASSEYPGNTGELFF. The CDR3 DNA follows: TGTGCCAGCAGTGAATATCCCGGAAACACCGGGGAGCTGTTTTTT.

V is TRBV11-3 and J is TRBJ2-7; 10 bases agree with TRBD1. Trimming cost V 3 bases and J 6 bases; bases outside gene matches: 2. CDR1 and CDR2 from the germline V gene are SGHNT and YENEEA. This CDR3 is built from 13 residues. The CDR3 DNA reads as TGTGCCAGCAGCTTGGGACAGGGGCGCGAGCAGTACTTC. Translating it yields CASSLGQGREQYF.

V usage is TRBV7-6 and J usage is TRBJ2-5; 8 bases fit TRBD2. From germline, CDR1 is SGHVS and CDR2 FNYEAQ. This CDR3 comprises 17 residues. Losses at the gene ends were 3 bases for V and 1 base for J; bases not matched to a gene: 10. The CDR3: CASSFGRSSGLQETQYF. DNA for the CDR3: TGTGCCAGCAGCTTTGGAAGGTCTAGCGGGCTCCAAGAGACCCAGTACTTC.

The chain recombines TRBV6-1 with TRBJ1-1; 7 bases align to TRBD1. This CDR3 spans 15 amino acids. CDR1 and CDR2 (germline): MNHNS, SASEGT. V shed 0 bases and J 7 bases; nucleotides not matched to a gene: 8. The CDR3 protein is CASSEAGTVALEAFF. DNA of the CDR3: TGTGCCAGCAGTGAAGCCGGGACAGTCGCTCTTGAAGCTTTCTTT.